This T cell receptor beta chain was retrieved from a study of T cells in Graves' hyperthyroidism and ophthalmopathy. About the research overall: Peripheral blood was drawn at first diagnosis, prior to all treatment.

Findings and limits, study-wide: Blood shared most expanded thyroid clonotypes above 0.001.

Ten or more counts support this clonotype. The antigen remains undetermined. The CDR3 is made up of 16 amino acids. V shed 0 bases, J shed 5 bases, and the junction held 2 bases outside the gene matches. In germline, CDR1 is MNHEY, CDR2 SMNVEV (reference sequence). Diagnosis rested on symptoms, serum thyroxine and TRAb, thyroid ultrasound, and orbital computed tomography. The CDR3 regions of TCR beta were amplified from RNA transcripts. The TCR CDR3 first-round RT-PCR relied on the HTBI primer set. Using its own MiXCR run on the multiplex PCR reads, TCRdb lists one record per CDR3 protein. Of about 400,000 distinct CDR3 sequences in the sample, approximately 14% were seen once.

This receptor was obtained from a young woman with Graves' hyperthyroidism that later progressed to Graves' ophthalmopathy. The sequencing input was blood. The chain uses TRBV27 and TRBJ2-1; 12 bases are a match to TRBD2. The CDR3 region has the DNA TGTGCCAGCAGTTTATCCTGGACTAGCGGGAACAATGAGCAGTTCTTC. Translation gives CASSLSWTSGNNEQFF.